These 5 T cell receptor beta chains were all obtained from the same sample, sequenced in a study of T cell clonotyping in hematopoietic cell transplantation. The protocol was immunoSEQ multiplex PCR, while the TCRdb copy is restricted to in-frame clones and leaves out a portion. Found here are approximately 10,000 clones, roughly half of them singletons; the top ten hold 8.5% to 9%. This material consisted of PBMCs, taken 30 days after allogeneic stem cell transplant. Receptors originate from a male patient in his fifties who had an allogeneic stem cell transplant from an unrelated donor, so the T cells may come from the graft donor. Some clones in this sample may be carry-over from other donors' samples.

In DNA form, the CDR3 reads TGTGCCAGCAGTTTATCACCTCGAAAGACTAGCGGGTCCTACGAGCAGTACTTC. The encoded protein is CASSLSPRKTSGSYEQYF. The chain carries TRBV27 and TRBJ2-7; 10 bases match TRBD2. The CDR3 is 18 amino acids. Per the germline V gene, CDR1 is MNHEY and CDR2 is SMNVEV (reference sequence). V gave up 0 bases and J gave up 1 base; unmatched junction bases: 9.

The chain recombines TRBV7-2 with TRBJ2-7; 7 bases are shared with TRBD1. Germline V gene sequence: CDR1 SGHTA, CDR2 FQGNSA. V lost 2 bases to trimming and J lost 2 bases; unmatched junction nucleotides: 9. The CDR3 totals 16 residues. CDR3 sequence: CASSLYLGQDTYEQYF. CDR3 coding DNA: TGTGCCAGCAGCTTATATCTAGGACAGGACACCTACGAGCAGTACTTC.

The chain uses TRBV19 and TRBJ1-4; D might be TRBD1 (5 bases). The germline CDR1 and CDR2 sequences are LNHDA and SQIVND (reference sequence). V lost 3 bases and J 7 bases, leaving 12 bases between the germline ends. The CDR3 loop spans 14 amino acids. The CDR3, as DNA: TGTGCCAGTAGTATTCAGAAGGGGCGTGAAAAACTGTTTTTT. Translating gives CASSIQKGREKLFF.

The genes are TRBV19 and TRBJ2-7; 7 bases match TRBD2. This CDR3 region has 12 residues. V gave up 11 bases and J gave up 2 bases; unmatched junction bases: 6. Germline V gene sequence: CDR1 LNHDA, CDR2 SQIVND (reference sequence). The CDR3 region has the DNA TGTGCCTCCGGCGGGGGTGCCTACGAGCAGTACTTC. As protein: CASGGGAYEQYF.

The rearrangement links TRBV7-9 to TRBJ1-4, with D unresolved. Germline CDR1 and CDR2: SEHNR and FQNEAQ (reference sequence). The CDR3 covers 13 residues. Trimming stripped 4 bases from V and 2 bases from J, with 5 bases between. CDR3 loop: CASSSATNEKLFF. The CDR3 DNA follows: TGTGCCAGCAGCTCCGCTACTAATGAAAAACTGTTTTTT.